Shown below are 18 T cell receptor beta chains from a single sample sequenced in a study of identical twins. TCRdb independently ran MiXCR on the 5' RACE reads; one entry per CDR3 protein. The table shows around 530,000 distinct CDR3 sequences, with around 15% occurring only once. These data were also filed under a second study, of yellow fever vaccine responses in identical twins.

The sample taken for sequencing was CD4+ T cells sorted from blood. The receptor set was obtained from a woman under 30 in good health.

This chain joins TRBV29-1 and TRBJ1-2; D not resolved. The CDR3 extends over 11 amino acids. Germline V gene lookup returns CDR1 SQVTM and CDR2 ANQGSEA. The V end was cut by 7 bases, the J end by 5 bases, with 11 bases between. CDR3 sequence reads: CSALRGYGYTF. In DNA, the CDR3 is TGCAGCGCCCTTCGTGGGTATGGCTACACCTTC.

There are a few counts of this clonotype. The chain combines TRBV3-1 with TRBJ2-7; the match to TRBD2 covers 12 bases. Trimming took 0 bases from V and 7 from J; bases not matched to a gene: 13. There are 18 residues in the CDR3. Germline V gene sequence: CDR1 LGHDT, CDR2 YNNKEL (reference sequence). Written as DNA, the CDR3 is TGTGCCAGCAGCCAAGATAGTGTGACTAGCGGGAGATATTGGGAGCAGTACTTC. It specifies CASSQDSVTSGRYWEQYF.

This chain connects TRBV18 to TRBJ1-1; D perhaps matches TRBD1 (6 bases). V was pared by 0 bases and J by 1 base, with 9 bases between. CDR3 length equals 15 residues. The germline V gene encodes CDR1 KGHSH and CDR2 LQKENI. The CDR3 region has the DNA TGTGCCAGCTCACCACCGGGGGGGCAGAACACTGAAGCTTTCTTT. Protein sequence: CASSPPGGQNTEAFF.

This clonotype has a handful of counts. This rearrangement joins TRBV7-2 to TRBJ2-5, with 14 bases matching TRBD2. CDR3 length: 17 amino acids. The germline V gene encodes CDR1 SGHTA and CDR2 FQGNSA. Trimming at V came to 5 bases and at J to 3 bases, leaving 8 bases not matched to a gene. CDR3 in DNA: TGTGCCAGCAGCCCTAAGGGACTAGCGGGGGTGAAAGAGACCCAGTACTTC. Protein product: CASSPKGLAGVKETQYF.

V is TRBV12-3 or TRBV12-4 and J is TRBJ2-1; either TRBD1 or TRBD2 may supply D (5 bases each). The CDR3 is made up of 16 amino acids. The V end lost 2 bases, the J end lost 7 bases, and 18 bases lay between the germline ends. This chain's CDR3 is CASSLQGGGPGNEQFF. The CDR3 nucleotides are TGTGCCAGCAGTTTACAGGGCGGAGGACCGGGAAATGAGCAGTTCTTC.

V usage is TRBV7-6 and J usage is TRBJ2-1, with D possibly TRBD1 on 6 matching bases. The CDR3 totals 15 residues. The ends were cut back, 5 bases at V and 8 bases at J, with 19 bases in the middle. CDR1 is SGHVS, CDR2 FNYEAQ, per germline. In DNA form, the CDR3 reads TGTGCCAGCAGCCAGACAGGTTTAGTGTCGTATGAGCAGTTCTTC. It is translated as CASSQTGLVSYEQFF.

The rearrangement links TRBV7-6 to TRBJ2-1, with D possibly TRBD1 on 6 matching bases. The CDR3 is 18 residues long. Trimming shortened V by 5 bases and J by 0 bases, and 20 bases separated the two germline ends. CDR1 is SGHVS and CDR2 is FNYEAQ in the germline V gene. CDR3 sequence: CASSLRRDNPGSYNEQFF. The CDR3 nucleotides are TGTGCCAGCAGCCTCCGCCGGGACAACCCAGGCTCCTACAATGAGCAGTTCTTC.

This clonotype was counted only a few times. The V gene is TRBV7-2, the J gene TRBJ2-2; D unresolved. CDR3 length: 14 amino acids. Trimming cost V 1 base and J 6 bases, with 9 bases left between them. Germline V gene data show CDR1 as SGHTA and CDR2 as FQGNSA. The CDR3 DNA reads TGTGCCAGCAGCTTAGAAGGGCTTTCCGGGGAGCTGTTTTTT. It encodes CASSLEGLSGELFF. Filled out from reference TRBV7-2 and TRBJ2-2, the complete variable domain reads GAGVSQSPSNKVTEKGKDVELRCDPISGHTALYWYRQSLGQGLEFLIYFQGNSAPDKSGLPSDRFSAERTGGSVSTLTIQRTQQEDSAVYLCASSLEGLSGELFFGEGSRLTVL.

This clonotype was detected only a few times. This chain uses TRBV27 with TRBJ1-1, with D unclear. The CDR3 extends over 13 amino acids. Germline V gene data show CDR1 as MNHEY and CDR2 as SMNVEV (reference sequence). V was pared by 3 bases and J by 5 bases, with 10 bases between. CDR3 protein: CASSFKGWTEAFF. In nucleotides, the CDR3 is TGTGCCAGCAGTTTTAAGGGTTGGACTGAAGCTTTCTTT.

The chain links TRBV7-9 to TRBJ2-3; D is unresolved. Between the trimmed V and J ends, which lost 5 bases and 0 bases, there was a span of 15 bases. The V gene's germline CDR1 is SEHNR and CDR2 FQNEAQ (reference sequence). The CDR3 totals 16 residues. CDR3 nucleotide sequence: TGTGCCAGCAGCCTTTTTCGTACTTGGAGCACAGATACGCAGTATTTT. It translates to CASSLFRTWSTDTQYF.

The chain links TRBV20-1 to TRBJ2-5, with D uncertain. The V gene lost 5 bases and the J gene lost 2 bases, with 12 bases spanning the gap. The CDR3 covers 13 residues. Germline V CDR1 and CDR2: DFQATT, SNEGSKA (reference sequence). Here the CDR3 DNA reads TGCAGTGCTGAAGGAACGAGGCAAGAGACCCAGTACTTC. This gives the protein CSAEGTRQETQYF.

The chain combines TRBV12-3 or TRBV12-4 with TRBJ1-6; tentative D call: TRBD1 (5 bases). V was trimmed by 4 bases and J by 8 bases, leaving 15 bases between them. This CDR3 has 15 residues. This CDR3 reads CASSSAGTVDSPLHF. In DNA, the CDR3 is TGTGCCAGCAGTTCCGCCGGGACTGTGGATTCACCCCTCCACTTT.

The rearrangement links TRBV27 to TRBJ2-3; TRBD2 aligns across 13 bases. Looked up from germline, CDR1 is MNHEY and CDR2 is SMNVEV (reference sequence). The CDR3 totals 16 residues. The junction had 7 bases not matched to a gene; V was cut back by 3 bases and J by 7 bases. CDR3 amino acids: CASSFGTSGVLNTQYF. The CDR3 DNA sequence: TGTGCCAGCAGTTTTGGGACTAGCGGGGTTCTGAATACGCAGTATTTT.

This clonotype appeared a few times. The chain uses TRBV28 and TRBJ2-7; D assignment may be TRBD1 or TRBD2 (5 bases each). CDR3 size: 14 residues. V lost 6 bases and J 0 bases, leaving 12 bases between the germline ends. Germline-derived CDR1 and CDR2 are MDHEN and SYDVKM. The DNA of the CDR3 is TGTGCCAGCAGGGGACCCCAGAGCTCCTACGAGCAGTACTTC. Encoded protein: CASRGPQSSYEQYF.

This clonotype was observed many times. This chain connects TRBV14 to TRBJ2-5, with D perhaps TRBD2 (7 bases). CDR3 length: 16 amino acids. CDR1 SGHDN and CDR2 FVKESK come from the germline V gene. Trimming stripped 1 base from V and 3 bases from J, with 15 bases between. The CDR3: CASSQVGGRWEETQYF. The DNA of the CDR3 is TGTGCCAGCAGCCAAGTGGGGGGGCGCTGGGAAGAGACCCAGTACTTC.

This clonotype was seen a handful of times. The gene calls are TRBV6-1 and TRBJ2-1, with TRBD2 matching over 13 bases. Germline V CDR1 and CDR2: MNHNS, SASEGT. The CDR3 runs to 16 residues. Germline trimming cut 4 bases from V and 9 bases from J; bases unmatched to any gene: 9. CDR3 coding DNA: TGTGCCAGCAGTGGGACTAGCGGGGGCCCTACAACTGAGCAGTTCTTC. It yields the protein CASSGTSGGPTTEQFF.

The V and J genes are TRBV20-1 and TRBJ1-2; no clear D. CDR3 length equals 16 residues. CDR1 is DFQATT, CDR2 SNEGSKA, per germline (reference sequence). The V gene lost 7 bases and the J gene lost 7 bases, with 28 bases spanning the gap. The CDR3 DNA reads TGCAGTGGACTGGGGTCGGGGTCCCCTCCTATTGGTGGCTACACCTTC. Protein product: CSGLGSGSPPIGGYTF.

This clonotype was observed many times. The gene calls are TRBV6-5 and TRBJ2-1; unclear D gene. This CDR3 region has 14 residues. Deletions cut 4 bases from V and 7 bases from J, with 14 bases between. Germline V gene sequence: CDR1 MNHEY, CDR2 SVGAGI. Here the CDR3 reads CASSSGPARNEQFF. The CDR3 DNA follows: TGTGCCAGCAGTTCCGGCCCCGCTAGGAATGAGCAGTTCTTC.